This T cell receptor beta chain was observed in a study of cytomegalovirus exposure and HLA in healthy donors. Whole-study findings and limits: Sequencing likely caused a cluster of highly shared sequence variants.

Worth noting for this clone: Its specificity is not known.

Amplification used 60 Vbeta primers and 13 Jbeta primers. Clones were sequenced by immunoSEQ multiplex PCR, and TCRdb holds only the in-frame ones, with some missing. The sample gives about 130,000 clones, around 82% of which show up once; more than 0.95% is in the top ten. This CDR3 spans 12 amino acids. V lost 4 bases to trimming and J lost 4 bases; unmatched junction nucleotides: 4. Germline V CDR1 and CDR2: SQVTM, ANQGSEA. The V and J genes are TRBV29-1 and TRBJ2-7; 7 bases line up with TRBD2. The source material was PBMCs. The TCR sequence derives from a man aged 45-65 years in good health and CMV-seronegative. The DNA of the CDR3 is TGCAGCGTTGGCGGGAGCTTGTACGAGCAGTACTTC. This sequence encodes CSVGGSLYEQYF.